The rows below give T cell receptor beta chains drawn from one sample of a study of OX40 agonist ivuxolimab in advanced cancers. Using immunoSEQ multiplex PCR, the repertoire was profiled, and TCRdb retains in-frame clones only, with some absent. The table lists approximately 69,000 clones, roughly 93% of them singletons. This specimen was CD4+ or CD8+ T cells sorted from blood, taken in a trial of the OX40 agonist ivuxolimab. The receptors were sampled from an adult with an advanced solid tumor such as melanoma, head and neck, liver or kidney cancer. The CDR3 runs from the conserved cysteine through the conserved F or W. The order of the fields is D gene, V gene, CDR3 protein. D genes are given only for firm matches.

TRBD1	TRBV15	CATSGVNRGRLYF
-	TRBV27	CASHGGNSYEQYF
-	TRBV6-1	CASSVGYSEGSPLHF
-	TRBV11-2	CASSLDRGRTVNEQFF
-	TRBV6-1	CASSDGGVGPTGELFF
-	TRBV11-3	CASSPRGSTGELFF
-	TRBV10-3	CAISAGNSPLHF
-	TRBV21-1	CASSKDRSLPTYEQYF
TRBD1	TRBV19	CASRMGQTYEQYF
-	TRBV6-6	CASSAGAWAEAFF
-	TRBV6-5	CASRRRDASPYEQYF
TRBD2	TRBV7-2	CASSLGAGAGEQYF
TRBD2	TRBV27	CASSPRSSGSPADTQYF
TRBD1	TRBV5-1	CASSVTGTGANEQFF
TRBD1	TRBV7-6	CASSLGQGDGEQCF
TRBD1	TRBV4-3	CASSQVRQGSYEQYF
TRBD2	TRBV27	CASSYSGSRETQYF
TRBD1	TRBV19	CASTLGAGGNTEAFF
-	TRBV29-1	CSGLEGRGLRAPGHTQYF
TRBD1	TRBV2	CASRETGFNTEAFF
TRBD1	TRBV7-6	CASSYTGGADTQYF
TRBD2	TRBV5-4	CASSLGGGGYNEQFF
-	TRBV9	CASSDGGTAQYF
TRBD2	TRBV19	CASSITGTSIDEQYF
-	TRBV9	CASSVENLRDTQYF
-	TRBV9	CASGNTGELFF
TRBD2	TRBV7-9	CASSSSSGTSGSYEQYF
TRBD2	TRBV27	CASSLSGGGGRDGNEQFF
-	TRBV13	CASTRLLNEQFF
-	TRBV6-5	CASSYSGGETEAFF
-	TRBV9	CASSTTGISNQPQHF
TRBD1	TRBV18	CASSPPTTGGDEQFF
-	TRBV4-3	CASSQGGGANTEAFF
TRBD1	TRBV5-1	CASSLEGQHTDTQYF
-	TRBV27	CASSLPPGELFF
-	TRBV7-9	CASRPKDRGWEKGAFF
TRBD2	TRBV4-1	CASSQDRMAGGRGFF